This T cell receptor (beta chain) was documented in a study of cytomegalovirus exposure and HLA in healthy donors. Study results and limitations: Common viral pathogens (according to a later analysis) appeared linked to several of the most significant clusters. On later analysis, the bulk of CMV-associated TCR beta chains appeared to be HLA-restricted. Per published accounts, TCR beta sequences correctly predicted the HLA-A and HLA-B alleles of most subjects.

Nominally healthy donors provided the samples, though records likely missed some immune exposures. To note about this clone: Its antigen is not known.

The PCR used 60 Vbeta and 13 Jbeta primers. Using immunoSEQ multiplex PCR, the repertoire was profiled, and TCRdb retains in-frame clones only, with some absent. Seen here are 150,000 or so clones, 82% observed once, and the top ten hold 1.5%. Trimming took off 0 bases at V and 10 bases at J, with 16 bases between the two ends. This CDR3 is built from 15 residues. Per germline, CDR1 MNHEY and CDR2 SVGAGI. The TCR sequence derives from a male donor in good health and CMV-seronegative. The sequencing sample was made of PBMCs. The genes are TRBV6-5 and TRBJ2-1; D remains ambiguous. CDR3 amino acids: CASSYSVSVPWEQFF. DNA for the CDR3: TGTGCCAGCAGTTACTCGGTGTCGGTCCCCTGGGAGCAGTTCTTC.